Shown below are 11 T cell receptor beta chains from a single sample sequenced in a study of cytomegalovirus exposure and HLA in healthy donors. PCR used 60 Vbeta primers and 13 Jbeta primers. TCRdb's copy holds only in-frame clones and misses some; the assay was immunoSEQ multiplex PCR. Of around 150,000 clones in the sample, around 81% are singletons; the top ten hold about 6.5%. Material: PBMCs. The receptors were sampled from a man between 40 and 49 years old in good health and CMV-seropositive.

This clone was recorded once. The chain is built from TRBV19 and TRBJ1-5; perhaps TRBD1 as D (5 bases). Germline V gene lookup returns CDR1 LNHDA and CDR2 SQIVND (reference sequence). CDR3 length equals 14 residues. Trimming shortened V by 3 bases and J by 3 bases, and 9 bases separated the two germline ends. The CDR3 DNA is TGTGCCAGTAGTATTCAGGGCCACAATCAGCCCCAGCATTTT. Amino acid sequence: CASSIQGHNQPQHF. Looking up the rest from reference TRBV19 and TRBJ1-5 gives the full variable domain: DGGITQSPKYLFRKEGQNVTLSCEQNLNHDAMYWYRQDPGQGLRLIYYSQIVNDFQKGDIAEGYSVSREKKESFPLTVTSAQKNPTAFYLCASSIQGHNQPQHFGDGTRLSIL.

This clone appeared a single time. The J gene is TRBJ2-7, the V gene TRBV7-2; 11 positions agree with TRBD2. The V segment lost 0 bases and the J segment 6 bases; nucleotides outside the gene matches: 1. Germline lookup yields CDR1 SGHTA and CDR2 FQGNSA. CDR3 length: 14 amino acids. CDR3 in DNA: TGTGCCAGCAGCTTAGCACTAGCGGGGGCCGAGCAGTACTTC. Protein product: CASSLALAGAEQYF.

This chain joins TRBV5-1 and TRBJ1-4, with 9 bases aligning to TRBD1. V lost 3 bases, J lost 0 bases, and 3 bases stayed unmatched. Germline loops: CDR1 SGHRS, CDR2 YFSETQ. CDR3 size: 16 residues. In DNA form, the CDR3 reads TGCGCCAGCAGCTCGGACAGGGGTGCAACTAATGAAAAACTGTTTTTT. Translating gives CASSSDRGATNEKLFF.

The rearrangement links TRBV11-3 to TRBJ2-7; 13 nucleotides line up with TRBD2. V dropped 3 bases and J dropped 2; count of bases not matched to a gene: 7. Germline V CDR1 and CDR2: SGHNT, YENEEA. The CDR3 is 17 amino acids. The CDR3 DNA is TGTGCCAGCAGCTTTTCTCGGACTAGCGGGAGTGCCTACGAGCAGTACTTC. It encodes CASSFSRTSGSAYEQYF.

CDR3 loop: CASSGLDRAFGNTIYF. The DNA for the CDR3 is TGTGCCAGCAGCGGATTGGACAGGGCATTTGGAAACACCATATATTTT. This sequence joins TRBV9 and TRBJ1-3, with 8 bases matching TRBD1. CDR3 length equals 16 residues. Germline-derived CDR1 and CDR2 are SGDLS and YYNGEE. The junction had 8 bases not matched to a gene; V was cut back by 3 bases and J by 3 bases.

The rearrangement uses TRBV2 and TRBJ2-2, with D maybe TRBD2 (7 bases). The V end lost 10 bases, the J end lost 4 bases, and 19 bases lay between the germline ends. The CDR3 loop spans 15 amino acids. The germline V gene encodes CDR1 SNHLY and CDR2 FYNNEI. The CDR3 DNA reads TGTGCCACCCTGGGTAGGGGGGGAGGCACCGGGGAGCTGTTTTTT. Translation gives CATLGRGGGTGELFF.

V and J are TRBV5-4 and TRBJ2-2, with 12 bases that match TRBD1. The CDR3 is 16 amino acids. Per the germline V gene, CDR1 is SGHNT and CDR2 is YYREEE (reference sequence). V dropped 2 bases and J dropped 5; count of bases not matched to a gene: 4. This CDR3 is CASSLPGQGATGELFF. Written as DNA, the CDR3 is TGTGCCAGCAGCTTACCGGGACAGGGGGCTACCGGGGAGCTGTTTTTT.

The V gene is TRBV27, the J gene TRBJ2-1; 8 nucleotides align to TRBD2. In germline, CDR1 is MNHEY, CDR2 SMNVEV (reference sequence). The CDR3 is 14 amino acids. J gave up 9 bases and V 6 bases, and 10 bases lay outside the gene matches. The DNA for the CDR3 is TGTGCCAGCAGACCTACGGGGGGGTCGCCTGAGCAGTTCTTC. It is translated as CASRPTGGSPEQFF.

This clone was found once. The chain is built from TRBV11-3 and TRBJ1-1, with unresolved D. This CDR3 is 12 amino acids long. Germline V gene sequence: CDR1 SGHNT, CDR2 YENEEA. Trimming pared 5 bases from V and 5 bases from J, leaving 9 bases between. CDR3 residues: CASSLRWTEAFF. CDR3 bases: TGTGCCAGCAGCCTTCGGTGGACTGAAGCTTTCTTT.

The chain has TRBV10-3 and TRBJ1-4, with 8 bases identical to TRBD1. Germline-derived CDR1 and CDR2 are ENHRY and SYGVKD. Germline trimming cut 4 bases from V and 4 bases from J; bases unmatched to any gene: 2. CDR3 length equals 14 residues. CDR3 DNA sequence: TGTGCCATCAGTGGGACAGGGCTTAATGAAAAACTGTTTTTT. It encodes CAISGTGLNEKLFF.

This clone was recorded a few times. This chain links TRBV7-9 with TRBJ1-4; 8 bases are a match to TRBD1. The CDR3 is 13 residues long. The V gene end was trimmed by 5 bases and the J gene end by 8 bases; junction bases not matched to a gene: 4. The V gene's germline CDR1 is SEHNR and CDR2 FQNEAQ (reference sequence). CDR3 sequence: CASSQGAREKLFF. The CDR3 DNA reads as TGTGCCAGCAGCCAGGGGGCGCGGGAAAAACTGTTTTTT.